This T cell receptor beta chain was observed in a study of cytotoxic CD8 clonotypes in ibrutinib-treated CLL. Study-level points and caveats: A rise in clonality was seen at ibrutinib response, and a fall back toward baseline was seen at progression.

This clone was picked up a small number of times. The antigen is unknown. Assay: immunoSEQ multiplex PCR; the TCRdb copy retains only in-frame clones and omits some. This sample has about 160,000 clones; 88% occur once, and the top ten carry 3% to 3.5%. CDR1 SGHAT and CDR2 FQNNGV come from the germline V gene. The CDR3 contains 15 residues. Trimming pared 5 bases from V and 0 bases from J, leaving 12 bases between. The TCR originated in a human donor with chronic lymphocytic leukemia. Here the sequenced sample was PBMCs, taken at disease progression, from a patient treated with ibrutinib. The chain couples TRBV11-2 to TRBJ2-3; perhaps TRBD2 as D (6 bases). CDR3 in DNA: TGTGCCAGCAGCACCGGACTATATAGCACAGATACGCAGTATTTT. Protein product: CASSTGLYSTDTQYF.